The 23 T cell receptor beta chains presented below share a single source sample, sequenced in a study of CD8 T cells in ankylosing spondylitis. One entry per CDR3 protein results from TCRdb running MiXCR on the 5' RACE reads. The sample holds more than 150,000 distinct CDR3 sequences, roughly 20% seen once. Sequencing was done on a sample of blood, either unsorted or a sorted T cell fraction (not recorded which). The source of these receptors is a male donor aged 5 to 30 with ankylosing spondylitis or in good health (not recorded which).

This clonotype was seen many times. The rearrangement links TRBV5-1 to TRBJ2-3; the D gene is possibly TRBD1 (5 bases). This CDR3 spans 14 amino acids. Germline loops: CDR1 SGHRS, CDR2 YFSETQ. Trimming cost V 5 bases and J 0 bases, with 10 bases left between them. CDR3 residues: CASRKGPSTDTQYF. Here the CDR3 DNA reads TGCGCCAGCAGGAAGGGGCCTAGCACAGATACGCAGTATTTT.

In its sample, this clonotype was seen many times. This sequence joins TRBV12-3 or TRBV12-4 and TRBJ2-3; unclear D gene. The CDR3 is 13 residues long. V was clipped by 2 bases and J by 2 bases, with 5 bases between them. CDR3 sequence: CASSLIVTDTQYF. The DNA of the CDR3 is TGTGCCAGCAGTTTAATCGTCACAGATACGCAGTATTTT.

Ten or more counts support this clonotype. In nucleotides, the CDR3 is TGCGCCAGCAGCGGGACAGGGCCCGTGGGGGCCGGGGAGCTGTTTTTT. Its translation is CASSGTGPVGAGELFF. The chain joins TRBV4-1 to TRBJ2-2; TRBD1 agrees at 9 bases. Germline values: CDR1 MGHRA, CDR2 YSYEKL. This CDR3 contains 16 residues. The V segment lost 5 bases and the J segment 6 bases; nucleotides outside the gene matches: 10.

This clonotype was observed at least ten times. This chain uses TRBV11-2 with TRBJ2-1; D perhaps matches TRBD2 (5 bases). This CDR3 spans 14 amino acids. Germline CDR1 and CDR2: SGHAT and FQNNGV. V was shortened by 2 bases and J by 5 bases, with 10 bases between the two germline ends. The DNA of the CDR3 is TGTGCCAGCAGCTTAACGCGGGCTGACAATGAGCAGTTCTTC. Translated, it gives CASSLTRADNEQFF.

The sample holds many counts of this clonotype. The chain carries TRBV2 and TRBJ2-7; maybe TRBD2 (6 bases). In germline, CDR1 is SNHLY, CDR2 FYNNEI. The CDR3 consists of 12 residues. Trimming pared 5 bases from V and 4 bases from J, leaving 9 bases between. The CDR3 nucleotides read TGTGCCAGCAGTCAGACTAGTTACGAGCAGTACGTC. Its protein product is CASSQTSYEQYV.

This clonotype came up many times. The CDR3 loop reads CASSLPGTGDIDEQFF. CDR3 bases: TGCGCCAGCAGCTTGCCGGGGACTGGCGATATCGATGAGCAGTTCTTC. The chain combines TRBV5-1 with TRBJ2-1; perhaps TRBD2 as D (6 bases). Trimming stripped 1 base from V and 8 bases from J, with 19 bases between. The CDR3 is 16 residues long. CDR1 is SGHRS and CDR2 is YFSETQ in the germline V gene.

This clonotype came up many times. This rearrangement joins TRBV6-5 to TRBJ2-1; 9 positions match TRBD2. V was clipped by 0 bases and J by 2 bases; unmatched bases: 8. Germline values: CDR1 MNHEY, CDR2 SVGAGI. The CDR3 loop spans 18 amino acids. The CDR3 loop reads CASSYSGGRAKTYNEQFF. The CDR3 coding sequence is TGTGCCAGCAGTTACTCGGGCGGGAGGGCCAAAACCTACAATGAGCAGTTCTTC.

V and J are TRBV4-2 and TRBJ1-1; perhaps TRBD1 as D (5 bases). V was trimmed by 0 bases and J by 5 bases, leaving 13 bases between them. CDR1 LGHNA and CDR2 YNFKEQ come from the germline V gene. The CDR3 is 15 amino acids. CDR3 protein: CASSQDLRGGTEAFF. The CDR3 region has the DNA TGTGCCAGCAGCCAAGATCTAAGGGGAGGGACTGAAGCTTTCTTT.

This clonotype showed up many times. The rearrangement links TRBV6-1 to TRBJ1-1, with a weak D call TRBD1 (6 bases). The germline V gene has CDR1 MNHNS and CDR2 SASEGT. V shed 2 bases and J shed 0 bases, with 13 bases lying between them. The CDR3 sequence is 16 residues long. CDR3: CASSEFRGYMNTEAFF. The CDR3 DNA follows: TGTGCCAGCAGTGAATTCAGGGGATACATGAACACTGAAGCTTTCTTT.

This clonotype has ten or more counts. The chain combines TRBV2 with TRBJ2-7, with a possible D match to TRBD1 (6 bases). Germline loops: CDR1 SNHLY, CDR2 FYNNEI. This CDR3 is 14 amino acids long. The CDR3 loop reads CASGRTASSYEQYF. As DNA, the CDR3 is TGTGCGTCAGGCCGGACAGCTTCCTCCTACGAGCAGTACTTC. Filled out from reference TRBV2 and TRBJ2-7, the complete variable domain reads EPEVTQTPSHQVTQMGQEVILRCVPISNHLYFYWYRQILGQKVEFLVSFYNNEISEKSEIFDDQFSVERPDGSNFTLKIRSTKLEDSAMYFCASGRTASSYEQYFGPGTRLTVT.

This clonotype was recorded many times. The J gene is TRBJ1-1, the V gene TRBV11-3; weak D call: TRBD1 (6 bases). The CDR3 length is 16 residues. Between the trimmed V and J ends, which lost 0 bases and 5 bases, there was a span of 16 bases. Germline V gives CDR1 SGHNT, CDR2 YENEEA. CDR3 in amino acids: CASSLDLAGGGTEAFF. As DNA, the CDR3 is TGTGCCAGCAGCTTAGATCTGGCAGGAGGGGGAACTGAAGCTTTCTTT. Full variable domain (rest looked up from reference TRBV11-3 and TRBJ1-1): EAGVVQSPRYKIIEKKQPVAFWCNPISGHNTLYWYLQNLGQGPELLIRYENEEAVDDSQLPKDRFSAERLKGVDSTLKIQPAELGDSAVYLCASSLDLAGGGTEAFFGQGTRLTVV.

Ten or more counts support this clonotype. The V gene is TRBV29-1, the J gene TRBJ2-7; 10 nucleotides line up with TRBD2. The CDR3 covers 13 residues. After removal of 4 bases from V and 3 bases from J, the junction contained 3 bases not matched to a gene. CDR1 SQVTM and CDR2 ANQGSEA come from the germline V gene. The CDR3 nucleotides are TGCAGCGTTGGGGGACTAGCGAGCTACGAGCAGTACTTC. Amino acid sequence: CSVGGLASYEQYF.

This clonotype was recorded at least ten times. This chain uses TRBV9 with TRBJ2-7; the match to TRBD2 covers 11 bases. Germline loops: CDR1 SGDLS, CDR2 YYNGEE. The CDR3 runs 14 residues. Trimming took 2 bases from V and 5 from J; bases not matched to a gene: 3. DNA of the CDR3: TGTGCCAGCAGCGTTGCTAGCGGGAGGAACGAGCAGTACTTC. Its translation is CASSVASGRNEQYF.

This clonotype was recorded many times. The CDR3: CASSYYGSTGELFF. The CDR3 region has the DNA TGTGCCAGCAGTTACTATGGGAGCACCGGGGAGCTGTTTTTT. This rearrangement joins TRBV28 to TRBJ2-2, with TRBD2 as a possible D gene (5 bases). V dropped 4 bases and J dropped 4 bases, with 10 bases sitting between them. Germline CDR1 MDHEN, CDR2 SYDVKM. The CDR3 extends over 14 amino acids.

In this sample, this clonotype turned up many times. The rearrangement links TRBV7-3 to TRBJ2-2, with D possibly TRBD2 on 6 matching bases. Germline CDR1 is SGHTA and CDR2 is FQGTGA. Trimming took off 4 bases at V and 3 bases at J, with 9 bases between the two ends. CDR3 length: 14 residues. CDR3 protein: CASSSGLHTGELFF. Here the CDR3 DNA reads TGTGCCAGCAGCTCGGGACTCCACACCGGGGAGCTGTTTTTT.

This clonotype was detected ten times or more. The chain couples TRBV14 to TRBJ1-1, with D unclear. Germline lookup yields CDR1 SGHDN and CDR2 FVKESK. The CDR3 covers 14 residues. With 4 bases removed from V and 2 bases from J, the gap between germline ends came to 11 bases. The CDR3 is CASSLMLSNTEAFF. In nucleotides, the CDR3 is TGTGCCAGCAGCCTAATGCTTTCCAACACTGAAGCTTTCTTT. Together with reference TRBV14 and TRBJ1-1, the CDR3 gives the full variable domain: EAGVTQFPSHSVIEKGQTVTLRCDPISGHDNLYWYRRVMGKEIKFLLHFVKESKQDESGMPNNRFLAERTGGTYSTLKVQPAELEDSGVYFCASSLMLSNTEAFFGQGTRLTVV.

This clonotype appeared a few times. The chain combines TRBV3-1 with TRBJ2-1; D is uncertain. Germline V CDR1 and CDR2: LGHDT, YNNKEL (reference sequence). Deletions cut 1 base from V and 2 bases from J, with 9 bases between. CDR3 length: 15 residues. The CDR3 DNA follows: TGTGCCAGCAGCCAAGCAATCGGCCCCTACAATGAGCAGTTCTTC. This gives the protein CASSQAIGPYNEQFF.

The CDR3, as DNA: TGCAGCGTTCTTAGCGGGACGGACACAGATACGCAGTATTTT. Translation gives CSVLSGTDTDTQYF. The rearrangement links TRBV29-1 to TRBJ2-3; 8 bases align to TRBD2. Trimming removed 5 bases from V and 2 bases from J; junction bases left unmatched: 6. The CDR3 has 14 residues. Germline assignment: CDR1 SQVTM and CDR2 ANQGSEA.

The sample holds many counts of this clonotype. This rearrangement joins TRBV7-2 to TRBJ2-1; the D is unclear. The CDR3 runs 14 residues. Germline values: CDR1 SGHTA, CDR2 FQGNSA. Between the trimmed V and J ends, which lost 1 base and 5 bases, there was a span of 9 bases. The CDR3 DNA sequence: TGTGCCAGCAGCTTAGGTGGCTACGACAATGAGCAGTTCTTC. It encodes CASSLGGYDNEQFF.

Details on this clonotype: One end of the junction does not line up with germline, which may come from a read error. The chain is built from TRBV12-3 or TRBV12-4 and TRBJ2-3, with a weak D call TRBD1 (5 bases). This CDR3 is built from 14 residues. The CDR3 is CASRFRGPTDTQYF. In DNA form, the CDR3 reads TGTGCCAGCCGTTTTAGGGGTCCCACAGATACGCAGTATTTT.

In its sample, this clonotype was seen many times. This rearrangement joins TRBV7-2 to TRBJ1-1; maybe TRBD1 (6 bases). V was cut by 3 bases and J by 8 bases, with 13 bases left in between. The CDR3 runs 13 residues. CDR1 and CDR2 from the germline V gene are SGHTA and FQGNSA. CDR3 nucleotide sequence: TGTGCCAGCAGCTTCTACTACAGGGAGGAAGCTTTCTTT. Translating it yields CASSFYYREEAFF.

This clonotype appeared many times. CDR3 DNA sequence: TGCAGTGCTAGAAGCGGGACTAGCGGGAGCTACGAGCAGTACGTC. This sequence encodes CSARSGTSGSYEQYV. This chain connects TRBV20-1 to TRBJ2-7; 14 bases map to TRBD2. CDR1 and CDR2 from the germline V gene are DFQATT and SNEGSKA (reference sequence). Trimming at V came to 2 bases and at J to 3 bases, leaving 3 bases not matched to a gene. This CDR3 comprises 15 residues.

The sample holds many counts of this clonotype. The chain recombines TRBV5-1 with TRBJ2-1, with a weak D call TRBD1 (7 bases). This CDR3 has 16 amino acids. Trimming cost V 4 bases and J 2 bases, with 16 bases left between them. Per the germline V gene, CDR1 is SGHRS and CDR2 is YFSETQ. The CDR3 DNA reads TGCGCCAGCAGCGGAGGGGGCACCGCCCCCTACAATGAGCAGTTCTTC. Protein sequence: CASSGGGTAPYNEQFF.